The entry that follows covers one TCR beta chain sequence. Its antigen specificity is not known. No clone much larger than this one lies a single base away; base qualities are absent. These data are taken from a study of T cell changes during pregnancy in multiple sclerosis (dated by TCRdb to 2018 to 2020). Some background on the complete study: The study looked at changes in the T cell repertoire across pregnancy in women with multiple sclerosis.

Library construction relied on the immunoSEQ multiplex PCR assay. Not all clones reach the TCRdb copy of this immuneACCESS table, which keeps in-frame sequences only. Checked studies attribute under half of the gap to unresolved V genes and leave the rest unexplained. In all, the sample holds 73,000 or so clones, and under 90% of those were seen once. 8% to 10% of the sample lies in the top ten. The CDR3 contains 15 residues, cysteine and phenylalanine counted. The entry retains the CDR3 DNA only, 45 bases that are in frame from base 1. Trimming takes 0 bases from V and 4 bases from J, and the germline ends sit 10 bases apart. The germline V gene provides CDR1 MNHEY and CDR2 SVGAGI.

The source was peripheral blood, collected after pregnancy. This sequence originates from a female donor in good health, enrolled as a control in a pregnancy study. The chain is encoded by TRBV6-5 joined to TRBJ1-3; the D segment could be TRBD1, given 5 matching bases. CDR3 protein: CASSYSQGTGNTIYF. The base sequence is TGTGCCAGCAGTTACTCGCAGGGAACCGGAAACACCATATATTTT.